This T cell receptor (beta chain) was obtained from a study of spatial heterogeneity in lung cancer. Across the whole study: Raw sequencing reads included, on average, more than 9.5 appearances of each unique TCR and UMI combination.

Described time point: sample taken at primary tumor resection. Extraction of whole RNA from tumor, nontumor lung or frozen PBMC preceded unsorted sequencing. A unique molecular identifier was carried by every single TCR cDNA molecule. TCRdb called the 5' RACE reads again in MiXCR, with one record for every CDR3 protein. The sample holds 45,000 to 65,000 distinct CDR3 sequences, roughly 7.5% seen once. Looked up from germline, CDR1 is SEHNR and CDR2 is FQNEAQ (reference sequence). The CDR3 length is 14 residues. V was pared by 2 bases and J by 3 bases, with 11 bases between. Whole-study findings and limits: At tumor resection, ubiquitous expanded TCRs were detected in blood more often than later.

This clonotype was seen many times. Its antigen is currently unknown. The rearrangement uses TRBV7-9 and TRBJ2-7, with D tentatively TRBD1 (5 bases). The sequencing used PBMCs, collected at surgery. The sequence was obtained from a female donor with early-stage non-small cell lung cancer. The CDR3 sequence is CASSLFPRVYEQYF. The CDR3 bases are TGTGCCAGCAGCTTATTTCCCAGGGTCTACGAGCAGTACTTC. The entire variable domain, with the rest obtained from reference TRBV7-9 and TRBJ2-7, is as follows: DTGVSQNPRHKITKRGQNVTFRCDPISEHNRLYWYRQTLGQGPEFLTYFQNEAQLEKSRLLSDRFSAERPKGSFSTLEIQRTEQGDSAMYLCASSLFPRVYEQYFGPGTRLTVT.